This is a list of T cell receptor beta chains from one sample in a study of shared clonotypes between healthy human individuals. Profiling relied on immunoSEQ multiplex PCR, and the TCRdb table lists in-frame clones only, not all of them. The data hold approximately 2.1 million clones, with 93% observed a single time. Sequenced sample: naive CD4+ T cells from PBMCs. The source is a man aged 18 to 29 in good health. Some clones in this sample may be carry-over from other donors' samples. Both conserved end residues are part of each CDR3.

>TRBV7-2|TRBJ2-5
CASSPELAVRKTQYF
>TRBV2|TRBJ2-2
CASSGQGGTGELFF
>TRBV7-2|TRBJ2-7
CASSLASIANYEQYF
>TRBV7-9|TRBJ1-2
CASSLGAGGDHGYTF
>TRBV5-4|TRBJ1-3
CASSLAGSGNTIYF
>TRBV5-1|TRBJ2-2
CASSLEGGDTGELFF
>TRBV27|TRBJ2-5
CASSWTGGPQETQYF
>TRBV9|TRBJ2-5
CASSLGLAGARLQETQYF
>TRBV6-6|TRBJ2-7
CASSYGGSVSYEQYF
>TRBV10-3|TRBJ1-6
CAISGTGADSPLHF
>TRBV19|TRBJ2-7
CASSTERGPYEQYF
>TRBV11-1|TRBJ2-2
CASSSDLFTGELFF
>TRBV28|TRBJ2-5
CASRSRGTQETQYF
>TRBV11-2|TRBJ2-3
CASSSYLAGALTDTQYF
>TRBV15|TRBJ2-2
CATSRARGLGPGENTGELFF
>TRBV28|TRBJ2-1
CASRLAGEGQFF
>TRBV12-5|TRBJ1-3
CASGQDSSGNTIYF
>TRBV7-3|TRBJ1-1
CASSLTPENTEAFF
>TRBV6-5|TRBJ2-7
CASSRAGEQYF
>TRBV9|TRBJ2-3
CASSVVPDTQYF
>TRBV6-5|TRBJ2-7
CASSYIDGRLSEQYF
>TRBV5-1|TRBJ2-1
CASSSLGASGTAYNEQFF